The 2 T cell receptor beta chains below were found in one sample sequenced in a study of chemoradiotherapy in HPV16-positive cancers. The table came from immunoSEQ multiplex PCR; TCRdb's copy has only in-frame clones and leaves some out. Here the sample spans about 12,000 clones, around 68% being singletons. The material was obtained from a patient who underwent chemoradiotherapy. The receptors come from a human donor with HPV-associated anogenital cancer.

J is TRBJ2-2 and V is TRBV27; D ambiguous. This CDR3 comprises 17 residues. Germline loops: CDR1 MNHEY, CDR2 SMNVEV (reference sequence). V lost 6 bases and J 2 bases, leaving 19 bases between the germline ends. Here the CDR3 reads CASSLAPPTANTGELFF. The CDR3 coding sequence is TGTGCCAGCAGCCTCGCCCCCCCGACGGCTAACACCGGGGAGCTGTTTTTT.

The chain is built from TRBV6-1 and TRBJ2-3, with D possibly being TRBD2 (6 bases). The CDR3 is made up of 14 amino acids. CDR1 is MNHNS and CDR2 is SASEGT in the germline V gene. The germline V and J ends were trimmed by 3 bases and 3 bases, with 10 bases remaining between them. CDR3 sequence reads: CASSEGLTTDTQYF. As DNA, the CDR3 is TGTGCCAGCAGTGAGGGACTTACAACAGATACGCAGTATTTT.